The 17 T cell receptor beta chains in this list originate from one sample, sequenced in a study of response to subunit inactivated influenza vaccine. TCRdb fed the RT-PCR reads into MiXCR, producing one record per CDR3 protein. This repertoire shows about 830,000 distinct CDR3 sequences, around a sixth found once; its top ten account for 11%. Sequenced here: PBMCs from blood, sampled approximately 5 days after vaccination. The origin of the receptors is a man aged 45-65 years who received an inactivated influenza vaccine.

This clonotype was found many times. CDR3 DNA sequence: TGCGCCAGCAGCTTGGCCTCTTTAGGGACAGGGAAGTTCTTC. Encoded protein: CASSLASLGTGKFF. V usage is TRBV5-1 and J usage is TRBJ2-1, with 9 bases that match TRBD1. Germline V gives CDR1 SGHRS, CDR2 YFSETQ. The CDR3 consists of 14 residues. The ends lost 0 bases at V and 14 bases at J; junction bases unmatched: 9.

This chain links TRBV24-1 with TRBJ2-2; TRBD1 or TRBD2 may be the D gene (5 bases each). Germline assignment: CDR1 KGHDR and CDR2 SFDVKD. The length of the CDR3 is 16 residues. V shed 2 bases and J shed 5 bases, with 14 bases lying between them. CDR3 coding DNA: TGTGCCACCAGTGATTCCAGGGACCCTCGGACCGGGGAGCTGTTTTTT. This encodes CATSDSRDPRTGELFF.

The chain is built from TRBV28 and TRBJ2-1; weak D call: TRBD2 (6 bases). The V end was cut by 8 bases, the J end by 5 bases, with 22 bases between. Germline CDR1 reads MDHEN; CDR2 reads SYDVKM. The CDR3 is 16 amino acids. The CDR3: CASQTAGLAYNNEQFF. DNA of the CDR3: TGTGCCAGCCAGACGGCTGGGCTAGCGTATAACAATGAGCAGTTCTTC.

V and J are TRBV6-1 and TRBJ2-1; TRBD2 matches 8 bases. J gave up 6 bases and V 8 bases, and 6 bases lay outside the gene matches. Germline V lookup: CDR1 MNHNS, CDR2 SASEGT. This CDR3 region has 13 residues. CDR3 bases: TGTGCCAGCGGGGTAGCGGGACTCAATGAGCAGTTCTTC. Amino acid sequence: CASGVAGLNEQFF.

This clonotype appeared a few times. V gene TRBV12-3 or TRBV12-4 combines with J gene TRBJ1-6; no reliable D call. The CDR3 totals 13 residues. Trimming shortened V by 4 bases and J by 7 bases, and 8 bases separated the two germline ends. The DNA for the CDR3 is TGTGCCAGCAGTTCATACCTCAATTCACCCCTCCACTTT. Translated: CASSSYLNSPLHF.

The genes are TRBV7-9 and TRBJ2-1, with a tentative D call TRBD1 (6 bases). CDR1 SEHNR and CDR2 FQNEAQ come from the germline V gene (reference sequence). The CDR3 totals 15 residues. Trimming took 3 bases from V and 2 from J, leaving 11 bases between them. The CDR3, as DNA: TGTGCCAGCAGCTTCGCTGAGGGGGCCTACAATGAGCAGTTCTTC. Residues: CASSFAEGAYNEQFF.

The chain links TRBV11-2 to TRBJ2-3; tentatively, D is TRBD1 (6 bases). From germline, CDR1 is SGHAT and CDR2 FQNNGV. V was trimmed by 2 bases and J by 4 bases, leaving 13 bases between them. This CDR3 has 15 amino acids. The CDR3 region has the DNA TGTGCCAGCAGCTTATACAGTCCAGGGGCAGATACGCAGTATTTT. Its protein is CASSLYSPGADTQYF. The full variable domain, completed using reference TRBV11-2 and TRBJ2-3, is EAGVAQSPRYKIIEKRQSVAFWCNPISGHATLYWYQQILGQGPKLLIQFQNNGVVDDSQLPKDRFSAERLKGVDSTLKIQPAKLEDSAVYLCASSLYSPGADTQYFGPGTRLTVL.

The J gene is TRBJ2-1, the V gene TRBV6-1; D call uncertain. V was shortened by 5 bases and J by 0 bases, with 8 bases between the two germline ends. The germline V gene encodes CDR1 MNHNS and CDR2 SASEGT. The CDR3 is 14 residues long. CDR3 residues: CASSPKASYNEQFF. CDR3 DNA sequence: TGTGCCAGCAGTCCAAAGGCCTCCTACAATGAGCAGTTCTTC.

The CDR3 region is CSAGQGPSGRSDEQYF. In DNA, the CDR3 is TGCAGTGCAGGACAAGGTCCTAGCGGGAGAAGCGACGAGCAGTACTTC. The genes are TRBV20-1 and TRBJ2-7; 10 bases line up with TRBD2. With 6 bases clipped from V and 5 bases from J, the junction kept 16 bases outside the gene matches. The CDR3 extends over 16 amino acids. Germline CDR1 DFQATT, CDR2 SNEGSKA (reference sequence).

V usage is TRBV6-2 or TRBV6-3 and J usage is TRBJ2-6; 7 bases are shared with TRBD1. CDR3 length: 15 residues. Trimming cost V 5 bases and J 2 bases; bases outside gene matches: 3. Germline assignment: CDR1 MNHEY and CDR2 SVGEGT. The CDR3 DNA follows: TGTGCCAGCAGTCGAGGGGGCACTGGGGCCAACGTCCTGACTTTC. It yields the protein CASSRGGTGANVLTF.

V and J are TRBV14 and TRBJ2-1, with TRBD1 matching over 10 bases. V lost 0 bases, J lost 5 bases, and 7 bases stayed unmatched. CDR1 is SGHDN and CDR2 is FVKESK in the germline V gene. The CDR3 length is 17 residues. In nucleotides, the CDR3 is TGTGCCAGCAGCCAAGATCAATGGGACAGGGGTAACAATGAGCAGTTCTTC. Its protein product is CASSQDQWDRGNNEQFF.

Only a few counts were recorded for this clonotype. The chain uses TRBV11-2 and TRBJ1-6, with no clear D. This CDR3 spans 13 amino acids. Germline V gene data show CDR1 as SGHAT and CDR2 as FQNNGV. Trimming pared 0 bases from V and 10 bases from J, leaving 7 bases between. The CDR3 loop reads CASSLDRVSPLHF. The CDR3 bases are TGTGCCAGCAGCTTAGATAGAGTGTCACCCCTCCACTTT.

The table lists this clonotype with a few counts. The chain recombines TRBV6-1 with TRBJ2-2; TRBD1 matches 9 bases. Trimming cost V 8 bases and J 5 bases; bases outside gene matches: 9. CDR3 length: 15 amino acids. Germline loops: CDR1 MNHNS, CDR2 SASEGT. CDR3 sequence reads: CASDSGQGRTGELFF. As DNA, the CDR3 is TGTGCCAGCGATTCGGGACAGGGAAGGACCGGGGAGCTGTTTTTT.

This clonotype showed up just a few times. The chain employs TRBV6-5 and TRBJ2-7; 8 bases fit TRBD1. Germline trimming cut 4 bases from V and 6 bases from J; bases unmatched to any gene: 11. CDR3 size: 15 residues. Germline V gene sequence: CDR1 MNHEY, CDR2 SVGAGI. Here the CDR3 DNA reads TGTGCCAGCAGTTGGGACAGGCAGGCGCCCGGCGAGCAGTACTTC. Its translation: CASSWDRQAPGEQYF.

This clonotype has a handful of counts. This rearrangement joins TRBV7-2 to TRBJ2-3; D gene ambiguous. Trimming removed 1 base at V and 4 bases at J, with 9 bases between. The length of the CDR3 is 14 residues. CDR1 is SGHTA and CDR2 is FQGNSA in the germline V gene. The CDR3 nucleotides are TGTGCCAGCAGCTTAGGGGCACTGCCAGATACGCAGTATTTT. Its protein product is CASSLGALPDTQYF.

This clonotype was found a few times. The chain carries TRBV6-2 or TRBV6-3 and TRBJ2-1, with D possibly being TRBD2 (5 bases). CDR3 length: 14 amino acids. Trimming shortened V by 6 bases and J by 6 bases, and 15 bases separated the two germline ends. Germline lookup yields CDR1 MNHEY and CDR2 SVGEGT. The CDR3 sequence: CASSMSRRSNEQFF. As DNA, the CDR3 is TGTGCCAGCAGCATGAGTAGGAGGAGCAATGAGCAGTTCTTC.

This chain uses TRBV6-5 with TRBJ2-5; D possibly corresponds to TRBD2 (5 bases). CDR3 length: 14 residues. The V end lost 2 bases, the J end lost 5 bases, and 12 bases lay between the germline ends. In germline, CDR1 is MNHEY, CDR2 SVGAGI. The CDR3 protein is CASSYTREGETQYF. The CDR3 bases are TGTGCCAGCAGTTACACGAGGGAAGGGGAGACCCAGTACTTC.